Here is one T cell receptor beta chain with its context. Sequencing used immunoSEQ multiplex PCR; TCRdb keeps in-frame clones, though not all of them. This sample has under 15,000 clones, with approximately 85% found just once. The sample is drawn from a study of tumor-infiltrating lymphocytes in localized non-small cell lung cancer. The CDR3 length is 14 residues. Germline V gene data show CDR1 as MNHNY and CDR2 as SVGAGI (reference sequence). Trimming left V 8 bases short and J 0 bases short, with 11 bases between. The receptor comes from a human donor with non-small cell lung cancer. This chain joins TRBV6-6 and TRBJ1-3; D gene unclear. Sequenced input: uninvolved lung tissue not adjacent to the tumor. Here the CDR3 DNA reads TGTGCCAGCGAAGAGGGAAACTCTGGAAACACCATATATTTT. Protein product: CASEEGNSGNTIYF.